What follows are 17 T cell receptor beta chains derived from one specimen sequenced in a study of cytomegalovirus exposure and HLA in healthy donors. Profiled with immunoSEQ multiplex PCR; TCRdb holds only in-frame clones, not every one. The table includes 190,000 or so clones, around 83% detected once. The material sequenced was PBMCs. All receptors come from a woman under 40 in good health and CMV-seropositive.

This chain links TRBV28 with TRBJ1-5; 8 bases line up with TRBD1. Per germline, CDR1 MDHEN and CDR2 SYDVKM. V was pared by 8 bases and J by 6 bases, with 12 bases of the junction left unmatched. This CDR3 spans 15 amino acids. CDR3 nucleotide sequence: TGTGCCAGCTTCAAACCCCAGGGGGCGGTTCAGCCCCAGCATTTT. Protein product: CASFKPQGAVQPQHF.

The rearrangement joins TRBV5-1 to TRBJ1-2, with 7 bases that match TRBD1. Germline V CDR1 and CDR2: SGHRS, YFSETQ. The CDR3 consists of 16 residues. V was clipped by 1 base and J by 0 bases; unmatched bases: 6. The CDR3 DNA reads TGCGCCAGCAGCTTGCAAACCGGGACAGCTAACTATGGCTACACCTTC. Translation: CASSLQTGTANYGYTF. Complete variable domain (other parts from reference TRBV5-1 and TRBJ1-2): KAGVTQTPRYLIKTRGQQVTLSCSPISGHRSVSWYQQTPGQGLQFLFEYFSETQRNKGNFPGRFSGRQFSNSRSEMNVSTLELGDSALYLCASSLQTGTANYGYTFGSGTRLTVV.

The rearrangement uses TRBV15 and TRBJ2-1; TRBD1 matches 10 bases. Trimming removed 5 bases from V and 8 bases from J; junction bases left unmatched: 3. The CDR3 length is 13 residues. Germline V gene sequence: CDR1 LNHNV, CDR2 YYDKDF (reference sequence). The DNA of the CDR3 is TGTGCCACCAGCCGGGACAGGGGCCATGAGCAGTTCTTC. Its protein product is CATSRDRGHEQFF.

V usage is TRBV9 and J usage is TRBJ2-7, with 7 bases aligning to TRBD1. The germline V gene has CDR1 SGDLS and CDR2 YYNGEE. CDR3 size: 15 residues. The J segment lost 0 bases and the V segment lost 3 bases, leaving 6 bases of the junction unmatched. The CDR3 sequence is CASSATGDSSYEQYF. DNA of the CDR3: TGTGCCAGCAGCGCCACAGGGGATAGCTCCTACGAGCAGTACTTC.

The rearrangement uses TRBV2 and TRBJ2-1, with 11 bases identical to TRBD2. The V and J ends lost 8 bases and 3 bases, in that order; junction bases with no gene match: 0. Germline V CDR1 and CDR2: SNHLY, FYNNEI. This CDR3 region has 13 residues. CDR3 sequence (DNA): TGTGCCAGCCTAGCGGGAGGCTACAATGAGCAGTTCTTC. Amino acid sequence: CASLAGGYNEQFF.

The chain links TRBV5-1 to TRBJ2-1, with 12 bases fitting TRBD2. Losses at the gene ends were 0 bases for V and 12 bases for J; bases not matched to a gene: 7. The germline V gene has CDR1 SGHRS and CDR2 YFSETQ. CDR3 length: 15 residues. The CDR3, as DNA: TGCGCCAGCAGCTTGGAACTAGCGGGGGGCTTGCGGCAGTTCTTC. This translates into CASSLELAGGLRQFF. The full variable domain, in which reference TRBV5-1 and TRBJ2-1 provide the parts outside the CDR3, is KAGVTQTPRYLIKTRGQQVTLSCSPISGHRSVSWYQQTPGQGLQFLFEYFSETQRNKGNFPGRFSGRQFSNSRSEMNVSTLELGDSALYLCASSLELAGGLRQFFGPGTRLTVL.

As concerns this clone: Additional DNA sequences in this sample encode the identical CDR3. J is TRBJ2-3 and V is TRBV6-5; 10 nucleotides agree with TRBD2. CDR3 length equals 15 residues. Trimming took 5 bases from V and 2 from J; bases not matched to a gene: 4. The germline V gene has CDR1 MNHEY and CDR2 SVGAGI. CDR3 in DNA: TGTGCCAGCAGTCGGACTAGCGGAATCACAGATACGCAGTATTTT. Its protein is CASSRTSGITDTQYF.

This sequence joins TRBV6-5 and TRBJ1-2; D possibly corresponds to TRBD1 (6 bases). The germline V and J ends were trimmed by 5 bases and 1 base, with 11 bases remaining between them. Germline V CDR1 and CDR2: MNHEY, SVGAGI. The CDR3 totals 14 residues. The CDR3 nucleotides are TGTGCCAGCAGTGAGGGGGGGCTTAACTATGGCTACACCTTC. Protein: CASSEGGLNYGYTF.

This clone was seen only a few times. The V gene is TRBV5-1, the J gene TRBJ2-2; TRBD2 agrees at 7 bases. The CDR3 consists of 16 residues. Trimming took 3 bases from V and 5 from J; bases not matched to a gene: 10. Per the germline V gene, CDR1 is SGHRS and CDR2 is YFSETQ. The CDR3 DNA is TGCGCCAGCAGCTACTCCAGCGGGGTTCAGACCGGGGAGCTGTTTTTT. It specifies CASSYSSGVQTGELFF. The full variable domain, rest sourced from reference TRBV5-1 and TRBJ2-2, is KAGVTQTPRYLIKTRGQQVTLSCSPISGHRSVSWYQQTPGQGLQFLFEYFSETQRNKGNFPGRFSGRQFSNSRSEMNVSTLELGDSALYLCASSYSSGVQTGELFFGEGSRLTVL.

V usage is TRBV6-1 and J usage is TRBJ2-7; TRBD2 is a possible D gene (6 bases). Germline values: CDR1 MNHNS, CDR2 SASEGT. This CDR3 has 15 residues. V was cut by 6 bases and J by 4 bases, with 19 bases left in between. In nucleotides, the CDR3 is TGTGCCAGCAGCACAGCAGGTGGCGCGGGGTACGAGCAGTACTTC. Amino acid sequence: CASSTAGGAGYEQYF.

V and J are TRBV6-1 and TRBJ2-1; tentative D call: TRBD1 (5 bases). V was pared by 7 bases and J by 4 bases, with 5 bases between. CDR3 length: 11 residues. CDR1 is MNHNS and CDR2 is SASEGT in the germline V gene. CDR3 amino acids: CASTGYNEQFF. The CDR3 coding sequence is TGTGCCAGCACAGGGTACAATGAGCAGTTCTTC.

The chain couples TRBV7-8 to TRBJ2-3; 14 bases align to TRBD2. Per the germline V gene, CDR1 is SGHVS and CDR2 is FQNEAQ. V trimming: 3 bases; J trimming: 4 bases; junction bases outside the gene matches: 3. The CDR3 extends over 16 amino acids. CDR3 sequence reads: CASSLGLAGEADTQYF. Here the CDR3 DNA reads TGTGCCAGCAGCTTGGGACTAGCGGGAGAGGCAGATACGCAGTATTTT.

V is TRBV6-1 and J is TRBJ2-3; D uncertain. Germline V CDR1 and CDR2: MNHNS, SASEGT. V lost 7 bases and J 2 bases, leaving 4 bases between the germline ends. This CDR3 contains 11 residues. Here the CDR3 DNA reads TGTGCCAGCATATTCACAGATACGCAGTATTTT. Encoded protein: CASIFTDTQYF.

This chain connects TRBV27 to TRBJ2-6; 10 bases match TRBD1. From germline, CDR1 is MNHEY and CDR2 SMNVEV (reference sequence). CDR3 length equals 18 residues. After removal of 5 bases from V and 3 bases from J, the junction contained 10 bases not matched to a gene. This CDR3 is CASSPDRGSWSGANVLTF. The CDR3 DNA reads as TGTGCCAGCAGTCCGGACAGGGGGTCATGGAGTGGGGCCAACGTCCTGACTTTC.

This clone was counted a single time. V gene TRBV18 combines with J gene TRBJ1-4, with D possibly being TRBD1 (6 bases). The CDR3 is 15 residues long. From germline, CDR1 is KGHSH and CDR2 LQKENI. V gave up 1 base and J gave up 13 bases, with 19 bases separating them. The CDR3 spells CASSPRQATGEGLFF. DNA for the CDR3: TGTGCCAGCTCACCACGACAGGCCACCGGGGAGGGACTGTTTTTT.

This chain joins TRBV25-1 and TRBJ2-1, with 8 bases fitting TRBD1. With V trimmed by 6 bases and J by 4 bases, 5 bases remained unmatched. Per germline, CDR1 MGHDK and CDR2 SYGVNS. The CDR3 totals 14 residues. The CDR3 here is CASRRQGRYNEQFF. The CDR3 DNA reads TGTGCCAGCAGAAGACAGGGGAGATACAATGAGCAGTTCTTC.

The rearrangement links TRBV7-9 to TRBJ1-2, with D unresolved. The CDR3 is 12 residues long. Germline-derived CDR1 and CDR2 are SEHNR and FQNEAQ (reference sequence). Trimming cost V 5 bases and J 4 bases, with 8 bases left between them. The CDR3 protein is CASSTQSYGYTF. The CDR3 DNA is TGTGCCAGCAGCACACAGAGCTATGGCTACACCTTC.